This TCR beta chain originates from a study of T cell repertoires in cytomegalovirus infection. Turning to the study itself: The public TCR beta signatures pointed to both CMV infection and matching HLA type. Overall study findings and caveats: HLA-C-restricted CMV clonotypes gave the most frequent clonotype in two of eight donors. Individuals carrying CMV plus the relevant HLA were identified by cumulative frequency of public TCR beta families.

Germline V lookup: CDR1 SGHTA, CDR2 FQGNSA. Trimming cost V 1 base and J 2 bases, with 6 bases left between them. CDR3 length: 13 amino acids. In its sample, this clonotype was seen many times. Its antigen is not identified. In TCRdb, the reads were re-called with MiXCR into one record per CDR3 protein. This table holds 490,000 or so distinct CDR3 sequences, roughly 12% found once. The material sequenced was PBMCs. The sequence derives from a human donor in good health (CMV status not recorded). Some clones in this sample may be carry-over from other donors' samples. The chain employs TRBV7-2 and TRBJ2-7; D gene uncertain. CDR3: CASSLGKTYEQYF. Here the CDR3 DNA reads TGTGCCAGCAGCTTAGGCAAGACCTACGAGCAGTACTTC.